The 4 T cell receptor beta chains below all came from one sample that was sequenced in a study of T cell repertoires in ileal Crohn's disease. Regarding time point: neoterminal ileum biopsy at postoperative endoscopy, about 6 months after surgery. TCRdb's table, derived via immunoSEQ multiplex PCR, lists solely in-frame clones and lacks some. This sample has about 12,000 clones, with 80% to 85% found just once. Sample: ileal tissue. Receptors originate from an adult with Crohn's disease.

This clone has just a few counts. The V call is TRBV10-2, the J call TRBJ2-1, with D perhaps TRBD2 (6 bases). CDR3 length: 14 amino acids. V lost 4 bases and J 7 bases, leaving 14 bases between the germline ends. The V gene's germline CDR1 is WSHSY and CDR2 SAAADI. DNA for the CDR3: TGCGCCAGCAGTGGGCTAGCGACGGGTAATGAGCAGTTCTTC. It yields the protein CASSGLATGNEQFF.

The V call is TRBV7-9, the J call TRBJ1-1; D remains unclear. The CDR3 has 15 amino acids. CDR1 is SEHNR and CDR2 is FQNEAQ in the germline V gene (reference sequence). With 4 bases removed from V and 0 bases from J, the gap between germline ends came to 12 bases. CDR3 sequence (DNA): TGTGCCAGCAGCTCAAGAGCAAAAATGAACACTGAAGCTTTCTTT. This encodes CASSSRAKMNTEAFF.

CDR3 in DNA: TGTGCCATCAGTGGCCAGGGCCTCAATCAGCCCCAGCATTTT. Protein product: CAISGQGLNQPQHF. V is TRBV10-3 and J is TRBJ1-5; tentatively, D is TRBD1 (5 bases). This CDR3 is built from 14 residues. V lost 4 bases and J lost 3, with 10 bases in between. Germline values: CDR1 ENHRY, CDR2 SYGVKD.

The CDR3 reads CASRGQGGPEAFF. The CDR3 region has the DNA TGTGCCAGCAGGGGACAGGGGGGCCCTGAAGCTTTCTTT. The chain has TRBV6-5 and TRBJ1-1; 11 positions match TRBD1. V trimming: 6 bases; J trimming: 6 bases; junction bases outside the gene matches: 3. Germline V gene lookup returns CDR1 MNHEY and CDR2 SVGAGI. The CDR3 consists of 13 residues.